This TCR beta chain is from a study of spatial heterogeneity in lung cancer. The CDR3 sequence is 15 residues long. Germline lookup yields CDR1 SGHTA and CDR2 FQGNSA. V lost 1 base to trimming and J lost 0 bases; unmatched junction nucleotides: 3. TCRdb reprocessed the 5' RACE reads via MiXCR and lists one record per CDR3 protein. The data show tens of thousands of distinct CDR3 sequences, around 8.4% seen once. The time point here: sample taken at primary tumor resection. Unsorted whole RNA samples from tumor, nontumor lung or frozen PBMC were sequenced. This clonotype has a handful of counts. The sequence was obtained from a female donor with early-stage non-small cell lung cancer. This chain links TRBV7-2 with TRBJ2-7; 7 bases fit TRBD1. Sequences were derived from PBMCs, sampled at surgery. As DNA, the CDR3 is TGTGCCAGCAGCTTAGGACGGGACAGCTCCTACGAGCAGTACGTC. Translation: CASSLGRDSSYEQYV.